The clone carrying this T cell receptor beta chain has ten or more counts. Its specificity is not known. V shed 4 bases and J 3 bases; nucleotides not matched to a gene: 7. The CDR3 totals 15 residues. Germline CDR1 SGHVS, CDR2 FQNEAQ. The source of the sample is a study of breast tumors, draining lymph nodes, adjacent tissues. Study results and caveats: Tumor TCR diversity was below lymph nodes but above nontumor tissue.

MiXCR was run by TCRdb on the multiplex PCR reads, yielding one entry per CDR3 protein. The sample has 160,000 or so distinct CDR3 sequences, around 33% seen once; the top ten hold around 4%. The lymph nodes were axillary draining lymph nodes from breast cancer patients. The gene calls are TRBV7-8 and TRBJ1-2; 8 bases map to TRBD1. The sample was axillary lymph node tissue. The receptor's source is a female donor with breast cancer. Some clones in this sample may be carry-over from other donors' samples. CDR3 sequence (DNA): TGTGCCAGCAGCTCCACAGGGACAGGCCACTATGGCTACACCTTC. Translating gives CASSSTGTGHYGYTF.